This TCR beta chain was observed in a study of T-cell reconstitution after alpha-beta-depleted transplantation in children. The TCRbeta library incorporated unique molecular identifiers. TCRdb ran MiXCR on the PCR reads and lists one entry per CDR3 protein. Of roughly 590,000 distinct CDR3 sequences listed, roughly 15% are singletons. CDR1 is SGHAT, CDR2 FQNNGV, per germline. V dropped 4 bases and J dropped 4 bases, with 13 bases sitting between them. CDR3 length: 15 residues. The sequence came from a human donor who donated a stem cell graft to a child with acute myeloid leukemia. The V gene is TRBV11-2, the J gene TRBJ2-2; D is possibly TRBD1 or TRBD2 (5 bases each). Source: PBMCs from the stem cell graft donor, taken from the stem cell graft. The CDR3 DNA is TGTGCCAGCAGCTACCGGGACCCATCCACCGGGGAGCTGTTTTTT. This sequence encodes CASSYRDPSTGELFF.